These 18 T cell receptor beta chains originate from one sample sequenced in a study of hypomethylating agent response in myelodysplastic syndrome (dated by TCRdb to the early 2020s). The library relied on the immunoSEQ multiplex PCR assay. This is the immuneACCESS table as TCRdb keeps it, with only in-frame sequences that have V and J called. A part of the clones is gone; compared with another copy, unresolved V genes explain less than half, and the rest is unexplained. The sample table lists some 5,900 clones, roughly 87% of them with a count of one. Of the sample, just under 15% is held by the ten largest clones. Here the sequenced sample was bone marrow, taken before or after starting hypomethylating agent treatment for myelodysplastic syndrome (not recorded which). These receptors were collected from a human donor with myelodysplastic syndrome.

This clone has only a few counts. The chain carries TRBV30 and TRBJ1-6; possibly TRBD1 for D (6 bases). Between the trimmed V and J ends, which lost 4 bases and 7 bases, there was a span of 11 bases. Germline loops: CDR1 GTSNPN, CDR2 SVGIG (reference sequence). This CDR3 comprises 13 residues. The CDR3 sequence: CAWNTGNNSPLHF. The CDR3 DNA reads as TGTGCCTGGAATACAGGGAACAATTCACCCCTCCACTTT. Drawing the rest from reference TRBV30 and TRBJ1-6, the complete variable domain is SQTIHQWPATLVQPVGSPLSLECTVEGTSNPNLYWYRQAAGRGLQLLFYSVGIGQISSEVPQNLSASRPQDRQFILSSKKLLLSDSGFYLCAWNTGNNSPLHFGNGTRLTVT.

The chain recombines TRBV5-4 with TRBJ2-5, with 13 bases matching TRBD2. CDR1 and CDR2 from the germline V gene are SGHNT and YYREEE (reference sequence). The CDR3 extends over 16 amino acids. V lost 4 bases to trimming and J lost 2 bases; unmatched junction nucleotides: 5. CDR3: CASSPGTSGTQETQYF. The CDR3 coding sequence is TGTGCCAGCAGCCCCGGGACTAGCGGGACTCAAGAGACCCAGTACTTC.

This CDR3 is CASSQDNYGGRGKGPQHF. DNA of the CDR3: TGCGCCAGCAGCCAAGATAACTACGGGGGGCGAGGGAAAGGGCCCCAGCATTTT. The chain joins TRBV4-1 to TRBJ1-5; tentatively, D is TRBD1 (6 bases). The germline V and J ends were trimmed by 0 bases and 9 bases, with 24 bases remaining between them. Germline V lookup: CDR1 MGHRA, CDR2 YSYEKL. CDR3 length: 18 residues.

The rearrangement links TRBV5-5 to TRBJ2-2; D is unclear. Trimming left V 4 bases short and J 5 bases short, with 12 bases between. CDR1 SGHKS and CDR2 YYEKEE come from the germline V gene (reference sequence). This CDR3 contains 14 residues. The CDR3 coding sequence is TGTGCCAGCAGCCCTCAGACCCGGACCGGGGAGCTGTTTTTT. Translation: CASSPQTRTGELFF.

This sequence joins TRBV5-1 and TRBJ2-7; no definite D call. The CDR3 consists of 12 residues. Trimming took off 4 bases at V and 0 bases at J, with 5 bases between the two ends. From germline, CDR1 is SGHRS and CDR2 YFSETQ. CDR3: CASSESSYEQYF. DNA of the CDR3: TGCGCCAGCAGCGAGAGCTCCTACGAGCAGTACTTC.

V is TRBV7-2 and J is TRBJ2-7; 7 bases map to TRBD2. J lost 4 bases, V lost 6 bases, and 12 bases had no gene match. Per germline, CDR1 SGHTA and CDR2 FQGNSA. There are 15 residues in the CDR3. This CDR3 reads CASSRLPGTIYEQYF. The CDR3 nucleotides read TGTGCCAGCAGTCGCCTGCCCGGGACTATATACGAGCAGTACTTC.

J is TRBJ2-2 and V is TRBV2, with D unresolved. Germline V gene sequence: CDR1 SNHLY, CDR2 FYNNEI. The V end lost 8 bases, the J end lost 0 bases, and 25 bases lay between the germline ends. The CDR3 has 19 residues. Here the CDR3 reads CASAFSPQIPTTNTGELFF. As DNA, the CDR3 is TGTGCCAGCGCTTTCAGCCCCCAGATACCCACAACGAACACCGGGGAGCTGTTTTTT.

This clone is a singleton in its sample. The chain employs TRBV27 and TRBJ1-2, with TRBD1 identical over 9 bases. V lost 6 bases, J lost 8 bases, and 7 bases stayed unmatched. The CDR3 runs to 13 residues. The V gene's germline CDR1 is MNHEY and CDR2 SMNVEV (reference sequence). CDR3 in DNA: TGTGCCAGCAGCGGGACAGGGCCTCGGGGCTACACCTTC. Encoded protein: CASSGTGPRGYTF.

In its sample, this clone was seen a few times. The rearrangement joins TRBV5-1 to TRBJ1-3; tentatively, D is TRBD1 (5 bases). V was trimmed by 3 bases and J by 0 bases, leaving 16 bases between them. Germline assignment: CDR1 SGHRS and CDR2 YFSETQ. This CDR3 is built from 17 residues. In DNA, the CDR3 is TGCGCCAGCAGCTCCAACTCACTCAGGGCCTCTGGAAACACCATATATTTT. Protein sequence: CASSSNSLRASGNTIYF.

The chain uses TRBV4-2 and TRBJ1-6, with D perhaps TRBD1 (5 bases). Trimming cost V 1 base and J 10 bases, with 14 bases left between them. This CDR3 comprises 15 residues. CDR1 and CDR2 from the germline V gene are LGHNA and YNFKEQ. Written as DNA, the CDR3 is TGTGCCAGCAGCCAAGGGGAAGGGGCCGAATCACCCCTCCACTTT. The encoded protein is CASSQGEGAESPLHF.

V usage is TRBV6-1 and J usage is TRBJ1-5; D unclear. The CDR3 is 15 residues long. CDR1 and CDR2 from the germline V gene are MNHNS and SASEGT. The germline V and J ends were trimmed by 4 bases and 6 bases, with 16 bases remaining between them. CDR3 protein: CASSVEGGHGQPQHF. CDR3 in DNA: TGTGCCAGCAGTGTGGAAGGAGGGCACGGTCAGCCCCAGCATTTT.

The chain couples TRBV19 to TRBJ2-5; TRBD2 is a possible D gene (5 bases). The CDR3 runs 12 residues. Germline V gene data show CDR1 as LNHDA and CDR2 as SQIVND (reference sequence). V lost 7 bases, J lost 3 bases, and 9 bases lay in between. For the CDR3, the DNA is TGTGCCAGTACCGCCGGGGAAGAGACCCAGTACTTC. Amino acids: CASTAGEETQYF.

The genes are TRBV7-2 and TRBJ1-3; D is unresolved. This CDR3 comprises 14 residues. Germline CDR1 SGHTA, CDR2 FQGNSA. V was trimmed by 4 bases and J by 2 bases, leaving 9 bases between them. The CDR3 loop reads CASSSAPPGNTIYF. CDR3 in DNA: TGTGCCAGCAGCTCGGCCCCGCCTGGAAACACCATATATTTT. The full variable domain, completed using reference TRBV7-2 and TRBJ1-3, is GAGVSQSPSNKVTEKGKDVELRCDPISGHTALYWYRQSLGQGLEFLIYFQGNSAPDKSGLPSDRFSAERTGGSVSTLTIQRTQQEDSAVYLCASSSAPPGNTIYFGEGSWLTVV.

The chain uses TRBV15 and TRBJ1-1; D call uncertain. Germline CDR1 reads LNHNV; CDR2 reads YYDKDF (reference sequence). Trimming removed 1 base at V and 4 bases at J, with 7 bases between. There are 13 residues in the CDR3. The CDR3 nucleotides are TGTGCCACCAGCAGAGCCGGCGGCACTGAAGCTTTCTTT. It specifies CATSRAGGTEAFF. Full variable domain (missing parts from reference TRBV15 and TRBJ1-1): DAMVIQNPRYQVTQFGKPVTLSCSQTLNHNVMYWYQQKSSQAPKLLFHYYDKDFNNEADTPDNFQSRRPNTSFCFLDIRSPGLGDTAMYLCATSRAGGTEAFFGQGTRLTVV.

J is TRBJ1-2 and V is TRBV6-6, with a weak D call TRBD1 (5 bases). The CDR3 contains 14 residues. The ends were cut back, 8 bases at V and 4 bases at J, with 17 bases in the middle. CDR1 MNHNY and CDR2 SVGAGI come from the germline V gene (reference sequence). This chain's CDR3 is CASVSAGLTYGYTF. Written as DNA, the CDR3 is TGTGCCAGCGTTAGCGCGGGGCTTACCTATGGCTACACCTTC.

V is TRBV5-8 and J is TRBJ2-2; 11 bases fit TRBD2. This CDR3 contains 16 residues. The germline V gene encodes CDR1 SGHTS and CDR2 YDEGEE. V dropped 4 bases and J dropped 2; count of bases not matched to a gene: 4. The CDR3 nucleotides read TGTGCCAGCAGCCGACTAGCGGGGCTAAACACCGGGGAGCTGTTTTTT. The encoded protein is CASSRLAGLNTGELFF.

The sample holds one count of this clone. The V gene is TRBV18, the J gene TRBJ1-1; the D is unclear. The CDR3 runs to 15 residues. V gave up 2 bases and J gave up 1 base, with 11 bases separating them. Germline CDR1 KGHSH, CDR2 LQKENI. CDR3 loop: CASSPSPGANTEAFF. Written as DNA, the CDR3 is TGTGCCAGCTCACCATCCCCCGGTGCGAACACTGAAGCTTTCTTT. Complete variable domain (other parts from reference TRBV18 and TRBJ1-1): NAGVMQNPRHLVRRRGQEARLRCSPMKGHSHVYWYRQLPEEGLKFMVYLQKENIIDESGMPKERFSAEFPKEGPSILRIQQVVRGDSAAYFCASSPSPGANTEAFFGQGTRLTVV.

This chain's CDR3 is CASRNRDHEQFF. The CDR3 DNA reads as TGTGCCAGCAGGAACAGGGACCATGAGCAGTTCTTC. The chain recombines TRBV6-6 with TRBJ2-1; tentatively, D is TRBD1 (6 bases). This CDR3 is built from 12 residues. V shed 6 bases and J shed 8 bases, with 11 bases lying between them. Germline V gene lookup returns CDR1 MNHNY and CDR2 SVGAGI (reference sequence).